Sequencing of this T cell receptor (beta chain) was carried out in a study of tumor-infiltrating lymphocytes in localized non-small cell lung cancer (dated by TCRdb to the early 2020s). Context from the whole study: Patients whose samples were collected after neoadjuvant chemotherapy, as well as both smokers and never-smokers and several histologies, were included in the cohort. The paired tumor versus uninvolved lung comparison of immunoSEQ T-cell fraction included fewer than 65 patients. The same patients underwent several integrated assays, with TCR sequencing performed together with flow cytometry, multiplex immunofluorescence, RNA-seq, exome sequencing and proteomics. Resected tumor tissue and uninvolved lung tissue described as non-adjacent to the tumor were contributed by each patient, with both tissues obtained from the same patient. The overall ICON cohort comprised over a hundred surgical patients with localized non-small cell lung cancer whose tumors were resected. What the work shows at the level of the full study, not this receptor alone: Recurrence-free survival showed no association with tumor T-cell fraction measured by TCR sequencing (p = 0.61). Consistent with immunofluorescence CD3 counts, TCRbeta sequencing supported greater T cell infiltration in tumors than in uninvolved lung tissue. Assay coverage varied across patients depending on available tissue quantity, so only a subset of the cohort had TCR sequencing. TCR-derived T-cell fraction did not differ between the flow cytometry-defined immunotypes IM1 (good prognosis) and IM2 (poor prognosis). Different pieces of the same tissue were used for different assays, so technical variation could not be separated from intratumor heterogeneity.

Regarding this clone: Its antigen target is currently unknown. Qualities for individual bases were not recorded, and no much larger clone is one base off.

Patient enrollment in ICON started in April 2016, and the final patient was enrolled in September 2018. Fresh tumor and matched uninvolved tissue for in-depth immune analyses, including TCR sequencing, were collected from a subcohort of 76 patients. TCR sequencing was performed on DNA isolated from bulk tissue, without cell sorting. From the germline V gene, CDR1 is SNHLY and CDR2 is FYNNEI. Trimming removed 6 bases from V and 6 bases from J, leaving 18 bases between the germline ends. The CDR3, from cysteine to phenylalanine, totals 15 residues. The read is trimmed to its CDR3 DNA, 45 bases read in frame from base 1. The immunoSEQ assay used for TCR sequencing gave the T-cell fraction in both tumor and uninvolved lung tissue. The source study handled its data this way. To analyze survival, patients were divided into a high T-cell fraction group (upper tertile) and a low T-cell fraction group (lower two tertiles), and the two groups were compared using a log-rank test. A signed-rank test was used to test differences in T-cell fraction between paired tumor and uninvolved lung samples. TCRdb retrieved this table from immuneACCESS and kept in-frame rearrangements only. Not all clones are present; in checked studies, unresolved V genes account for under half, and no reason is known for the remainder. Clonal size and the V and J genes are those of that table, whereas D and trimming came from the DNA. The sample table holds some 30,000 clones, of which approximately 85% were seen once. The ten largest clones represent roughly 2% of the sample.

This chain is built from TRBV2 and TRBJ1-5; TRBD1 is a weak D gene call, 6 bases matching. The sequence derives from a human donor with non-small cell lung cancer. The sample consisted of lung tumor tissue. This receptor carries the CDR3 CASRDRGGLIQPQHF. The nucleotide sequence is given as TGTGCCAGCAGGGATCGGGGGGGCCTAATTCAGCCCCAGCATTTT.